The 23 T cell receptor beta chains presented below share a single source sample, sequenced in a study of regulatory T cells in long-lasting Graves disease. Assembly of TCR beta libraries relied on iRepertoire HTBI primers together with Arm-PCR of CDR3 regions. TCRdb passed the multiplex PCR reads through MiXCR, listing each CDR3 protein once. The table includes 450,000 to 650,000 distinct CDR3 sequences, 15% to 20% detected once. The time point: newly diagnosed GD, antithyroid drugs for less than 3 months. PBMC-extracted RNA yielded the TCR library. Another study also made use of these data, one on T cells in Graves' hyperthyroidism and ophthalmopathy.

The sequencing here drew on peripheral blood mononuclear cells (PBMCs), taken at new diagnosis, from a patient treated with antithyroid drugs. The origin of the receptors is a woman aged 40 to 65 with Graves disease.

The V gene is TRBV5-1, the J gene TRBJ2-2; 14 nucleotides match TRBD2. CDR3 length equals 18 residues. Germline V gene sequence: CDR1 SGHRS, CDR2 YFSETQ. V dropped 4 bases and J dropped 3; count of bases not matched to a gene: 8. In nucleotides, the CDR3 is TGCGCCAGCAGCGCCAGGACTAGCGGGGGGCCGGACACCGGGGAGCTGTTTTTT. This gives the protein CASSARTSGGPDTGELFF.

This clonotype has at least ten counts. The chain uses TRBV10-3 and TRBJ1-5, with TRBD1 matching 8 bases. The germline CDR1 and CDR2 sequences are ENHRY and SYGVKD. The CDR3 has 17 residues. The junction had 15 bases not matched to a gene; V was cut back by 10 bases and J by 1 base. The CDR3 DNA sequence: TGTGCCACGTCCAAGACAGGGGATCCTTTGAGCAATCAGCCCCAGCATTTT. This sequence encodes CATSKTGDPLSNQPQHF.

Only a few counts were recorded for this clonotype. The chain employs TRBV11-2 and TRBJ2-2; D gene uncertain. Trimming shortened V by 5 bases and J by 2 bases, and 21 bases separated the two germline ends. The germline CDR1 and CDR2 sequences are SGHAT and FQNNGV. The CDR3 is 18 residues long. CDR3: CASSPPPGSHKNTGELFF. CDR3 in DNA: TGTGCCAGCAGCCCGCCCCCCGGGTCCCATAAAAACACCGGGGAGCTGTTTTTT. The full variable domain, its missing parts supplied by reference TRBV11-2 and TRBJ2-2, is EAGVAQSPRYKIIEKRQSVAFWCNPISGHATLYWYQQILGQGPKLLIQFQNNGVVDDSQLPKDRFSAERLKGVDSTLKIQPAKLEDSAVYLCASSPPPGSHKNTGELFFGEGSRLTVL.

This clonotype was counted ten times or more. V usage is TRBV12-3 or TRBV12-4 and J usage is TRBJ1-4; a weak D match, TRBD1 (5 bases). The CDR3 totals 15 residues. V was cut by 5 bases and J by 5 bases, with 15 bases left in between. CDR3 region: CASSAGTTINEKLFF. DNA for the CDR3: TGTGCCAGCAGTGCCGGGACGACAATAAATGAAAAACTGTTTTTT.

This clonotype has a handful of counts. V and J are TRBV20-1 and TRBJ1-1, with a tentative D call TRBD1 (5 bases). Germline V CDR1 and CDR2: DFQATT, SNEGSKA (reference sequence). Trimming shortened V by 6 bases and J by 4 bases, and 18 bases separated the two germline ends. CDR3 length: 14 amino acids. The CDR3 loop is CSAKRGGEVTEAFF. The CDR3 DNA reads TGCAGTGCCAAGCGGGGGGGGGAGGTCACTGAAGCTTTCTTT.

V is TRBV7-9 and J is TRBJ1-2, with TRBD1 as a possible D gene (6 bases). Trimming took 5 bases from V and 3 from J, leaving 16 bases between them. CDR3 length equals 15 residues. Per germline, CDR1 SEHNR and CDR2 FQNEAQ (reference sequence). CDR3 loop: CASSDGTRRHYGYTF. The CDR3 DNA sequence: TGTGCCAGCAGCGACGGGACAAGGCGGCACTATGGCTACACCTTC. Using reference TRBV7-9 and TRBJ1-2 for the parts outside the CDR3, the full variable domain is DTGVSQNPRHKITKRGQNVTFRCDPISEHNRLYWYRQTLGQGPEFLTYFQNEAQLEKSRLLSDRFSAERPKGSFSTLEIQRTEQGDSAMYLCASSDGTRRHYGYTFGSGTRLTVV.

This clonotype appeared many times. The gene calls are TRBV12-3 or TRBV12-4 and TRBJ1-1; D is uncertain. CDR3 length equals 12 residues. The germline V and J ends were trimmed by 8 bases and 0 bases, with 7 bases remaining between them. The DNA for the CDR3 is TGTGCCAGCGCTCGGGTGAACACTGAAGCTTTCTTT. Encoded protein: CASARVNTEAFF.

V gene TRBV5-1 combines with J gene TRBJ2-2; 9 bases align to TRBD1. The CDR3 totals 16 residues. The trim removed 5 bases at V and 3 bases at J, leaving 8 bases unmatched. Germline V CDR1 and CDR2: SGHRS, YFSETQ. CDR3 nucleotide sequence: TGCGCCAGCAGTAAACAGGGGGCCCATGACACCGGGGAGCTGTTTTTT. Its translation: CASSKQGAHDTGELFF. The complete variable domain, with remaining parts taken from reference TRBV5-1 and TRBJ2-2, reads KAGVTQTPRYLIKTRGQQVTLSCSPISGHRSVSWYQQTPGQGLQFLFEYFSETQRNKGNFPGRFSGRQFSNSRSEMNVSTLELGDSALYLCASSKQGAHDTGELFFGEGSRLTVL.

This clonotype appeared many times. This rearrangement joins TRBV24-1 to TRBJ1-1, with 9 bases that match TRBD1. The ends lost 3 bases at V and 4 bases at J; junction bases unmatched: 5. CDR1 is KGHDR and CDR2 is SFDVKD in the germline V gene. The CDR3 is 15 residues long. CDR3 nucleotide sequence: TGTGCCACCAGTGATCCCAAGACAGGGGGCACTGAAGCTTTCTTT. Amino acids: CATSDPKTGGTEAFF.

As regards this clonotype: One junction end disagrees with the germline gene, perhaps due to a read error. This chain joins TRBV18 and TRBJ2-2, with D unresolved. CDR1 is KGHSH and CDR2 is LQKENI in the germline V gene. CDR3 length: 14 amino acids. The CDR3 coding sequence is TGTGCCAGCTCACCAGGGCTGAACGCCGGGGAGCTGTTTTTT. It yields the protein CASSPGLNAGELFF.

The genes are TRBV30 and TRBJ2-7; D ambiguous. Germline lookup yields CDR1 GTSNPN and CDR2 SVGIG (reference sequence). The V gene lost 4 bases and the J gene lost 1 base, with 8 bases spanning the gap. This CDR3 is 12 amino acids long. CDR3 in amino acids: CAWTVGSYEQYF. The DNA for the CDR3 is TGTGCCTGGACGGTTGGGTCCTACGAGCAGTACTTC.

There are many counts of this clonotype. V gene TRBV6-1 combines with J gene TRBJ2-2, with 7 bases identical to TRBD1. Germline V gene sequence: CDR1 MNHNS, CDR2 SASEGT. The trim removed 5 bases at V and 0 bases at J, leaving 6 bases unmatched. This CDR3 contains 16 residues. CDR3 loop: CASSPTGYANTGELFF. CDR3 nucleotides: TGTGCCAGCAGTCCGACAGGGTACGCGAACACCGGGGAGCTGTTTTTT.

The chain recombines TRBV10-2 with TRBJ1-2; D is unresolved. Germline loops: CDR1 WSHSY, CDR2 SAAADI. The CDR3 is 11 residues long. Trimming removed 8 bases at V and 8 bases at J, with 12 bases between. CDR3 in DNA: TGCGCCAGCGGGGATCATAACGGCTACACCTTC. This encodes CASGDHNGYTF.

The V and J genes are TRBV9 and TRBJ1-5; TRBD1 matches 10 bases. Germline V gives CDR1 SGDLS, CDR2 YYNGEE. This CDR3 comprises 17 residues. The V and J ends lost 6 bases and 2 bases, in that order; junction bases with no gene match: 11. For the CDR3, the DNA is TGTGCCAGCATCAACCAAATGGGACAGGGGTGCAATCAGCCCCAGCATTTT. It translates to CASINQMGQGCNQPQHF.

This clonotype appeared many times. V and J are TRBV5-4 and TRBJ1-2, with a tentative D call TRBD1 (5 bases). Between the trimmed V and J ends, which lost 0 bases and 2 bases, there was a span of 11 bases. Germline V CDR1 and CDR2: SGHNT, YYREEE (reference sequence). This CDR3 has 15 amino acids. CDR3 DNA sequence: TGTGCCAGCAGCTTGGTACAGGAAGCGAACTATGGCTACACCTTC. As protein: CASSLVQEANYGYTF.

This clonotype has at least ten counts. This chain uses TRBV5-6 with TRBJ1-2; a possible D gene is TRBD1 (5 bases). Deletions cut 0 bases from V and 6 bases from J, with 9 bases between. Germline CDR1 SGHDT, CDR2 YYEEEE. The CDR3 covers 13 residues. In nucleotides, the CDR3 is TGTGCCAGCAGCTTGGGGGCAGGGAATGGCTACACCTTC. Encoded protein: CASSLGAGNGYTF.

In its sample, this clonotype was seen a few times. The chain has TRBV2 and TRBJ2-7; 12 bases are a match to TRBD2. Per germline, CDR1 SNHLY and CDR2 FYNNEI. CDR3 length equals 15 residues. V lost 1 base and J lost 3; bases outside the gene matches: 1. The CDR3 nucleotides are TGTGCCAGCAGTGAAGAGACTAGCGGGGGCTACGAGCAGTACTTC. This sequence encodes CASSEETSGGYEQYF.

This clonotype occurred many times. The chain couples TRBV2 to TRBJ1-4; TRBD1 might be the D (5 bases). Trimming took off 4 bases at V and 8 bases at J, with 8 bases between the two ends. The length of the CDR3 is 12 residues. The germline V gene has CDR1 SNHLY and CDR2 FYNNEI. The CDR3 reads CASSAGLEKLFF. In nucleotides, the CDR3 is TGTGCCAGCAGTGCAGGGCTGGAAAAACTGTTTTTT.

V is TRBV6-4 and J is TRBJ1-2; tentatively, D is TRBD1 (5 bases). Per germline, CDR1 MRHNA and CDR2 SNTAGT. The CDR3 extends over 14 amino acids. V gave up 3 bases and J gave up 4 bases, with 12 bases separating them. CDR3 sequence: CASSEAGTGYGYTF. Written as DNA, the CDR3 is TGTGCCAGCAGTGAAGCCGGGACGGGCTATGGCTACACCTTC.

This clonotype was counted at least ten times. The V call is TRBV12-3 or TRBV12-4, the J call TRBJ1-1; no clear D gene. This CDR3 is built from 16 residues. V lost 5 bases and J lost 3, with 19 bases in between. Written as DNA, the CDR3 is TGTGCCAGCAGTGCTGGGCCCTCCCTAGCAGACACTGAAGCTTTCTTT. It is translated as CASSAGPSLADTEAFF.

This clonotype was seen at least ten times. The chain has TRBV3-1 and TRBJ1-1, with no clear D. The CDR3 is 13 amino acids. Germline CDR1 and CDR2: LGHDT and YNNKEL (reference sequence). The ends were cut back, 0 bases at V and 11 bases at J, with 13 bases in the middle. For the CDR3, the DNA is TGTGCCAGCAGCCAAGAGAGGCACTTATGGGCTTTCTTT. Its protein is CASSQERHLWAFF.

This clonotype was seen repeatedly, ten times or more. The chain links TRBV2 to TRBJ1-2, with a weak D call TRBD1 (6 bases). Germline CDR1 and CDR2: SNHLY and FYNNEI. Trimming cost V 1 base and J 7 bases, with 10 bases left between them. The CDR3 consists of 13 residues. This CDR3 reads CASSEGGAVGYTF. CDR3 in DNA: TGTGCCAGCAGTGAAGGGGGGGCTGTTGGCTACACCTTC.

As for this clonotype: Possible read error: a much larger clone is one base away. This chain joins TRBV18 and TRBJ1-2; no definite D call. The CDR3 consists of 15 residues. Germline-derived CDR1 and CDR2 are KGHSH and LQKENI. V lost 4 bases and J lost 6, with 18 bases in between. CDR3 protein: CASSLSRVFMDGYTF. The CDR3, as DNA: TGTGCCAGCTCACTAAGCCGAGTGTTTATGGATGGCTACACCTTC.